This T cell receptor (beta chain) is drawn from a study of CXCR3-negative and CXCR3-positive naive CD8 T cells. Germline values: CDR1 LNHNV, CDR2 YYDKDF (reference sequence). There are 16 residues in the CDR3. Worth noting for this clonotype: What it binds is not known.

Overall study results and limits: The study found more hydrophobic TRB CDR3s in CXCR3-positive naive cells than in CXCR3-negative naive cells.

Preparation of TRB cDNA libraries relied on 5' RACE carrying UMI labels. Using the 5' RACE reads, TCRdb records one entry per CDR3 protein without DNA. The listing contains roughly 100,000 distinct CDR3 sequences. Sequencing was carried out using naive CXCR3+ CD8+ T cells from blood. Subset indicated: CD45RO-CCR7+CD27+CD95- naive CD8+ T cells expressing CXCR3 (TNR3+). The clonotype comes from a human donor in good health. Some clones in this sample may be carry-over from other donors' samples. This sequence joins TRBV15 and TRBJ2-1; the TCRdb call, TRBD1, lacks DNA for checking. CDR3 amino acids: CATSSGAAGGNNEQFF.